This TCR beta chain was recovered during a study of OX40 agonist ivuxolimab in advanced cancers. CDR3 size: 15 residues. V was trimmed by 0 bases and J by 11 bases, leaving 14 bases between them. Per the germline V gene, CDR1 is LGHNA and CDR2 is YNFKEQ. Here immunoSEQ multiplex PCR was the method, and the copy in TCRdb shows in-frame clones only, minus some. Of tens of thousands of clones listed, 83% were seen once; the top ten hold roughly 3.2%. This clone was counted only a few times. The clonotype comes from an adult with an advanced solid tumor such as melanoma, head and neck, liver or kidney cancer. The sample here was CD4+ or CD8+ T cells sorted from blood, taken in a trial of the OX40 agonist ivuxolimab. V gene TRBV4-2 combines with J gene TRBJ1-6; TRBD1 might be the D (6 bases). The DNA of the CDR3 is TGTGCCAGCAGCCAAGATCTCGGGGGGCAAGCACCCCTCCACTTT. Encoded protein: CASSQDLGGQAPLHF.